This T cell receptor beta chain is from a study of T-cell memory formation after mild COVID-19. V lost 3 bases to trimming and J lost 8 bases, with 19 bases between them. This CDR3 is built from 14 residues. Germline-derived CDR1 and CDR2 are DFQATT and SNEGSKA (reference sequence). Study-level points and caveats: The main location of contracting CD4+ clones was CM and EM, and that of contracting CD8+ clones was EMRA. Contracting clones from day 15 to 85 showed balanced CD4/CD8; later expanders favored CD4+.

This clonotype was counted only a few times. Its antigen is unidentified. From the 5' RACE reads, TCRdb called clonotypes with MiXCR, one entry per CDR3 protein. Of hundreds of thousands of distinct CDR3 sequences in the sample, about 17% were seen once. Source material: PBMCs or a T cell subset sorted from them (not recorded which). This rearrangement joins TRBV20-1 to TRBJ1-2, with D uncertain. This TCR came from a man aged 18 to 29 who had mild COVID-19 (a few samples of this study predate the infection). Cell type and time point are not known. The CDR3 region is CSARPPTGYEGYTF. The CDR3 DNA sequence: TGCAGTGCTAGGCCGCCTACGGGGTACGAAGGCTACACCTTC.